This passage covers 25 T cell receptor beta chains from one sample sequenced in a study of monozygotic twins with inflammatory bowel disease. Reprocessing the 5' RACE reads, TCRdb reports a single entry for every CDR3 protein and omits DNA. Across hundreds of thousands of distinct CDR3 sequences, the top ten clones capture approximately 5.9% of the sample. Specimen: blood. All receptors come from a human donor with ulcerative colitis or Crohn's disease, or a healthy co-twin of an affected twin (not recorded which).

V usage is TRBV2 and J usage is TRBJ1-4; TCRdb's D gene call, TRBD1, goes unchecked for lack of DNA. Germline CDR1 reads SNHLY; CDR2 reads FYNNEI. CDR3 size: 15 residues. This CDR3 is CASNPRWGDNEKLFF. The full variable domain, rest sourced from reference TRBV2 and TRBJ1-4, is EPEVTQTPSHQVTQMGQEVILRCVPISNHLYFYWYRQILGQKVEFLVSFYNNEISEKSEIFDDQFSVERPDGSNFTLKIRSTKLEDSAMYFCASNPRWGDNEKLFFGSGTQLSVL.

This chain connects TRBV6-5 to TRBJ2-2; TCRdb's D gene call, TRBD1, goes unchecked for lack of DNA. The CDR3 sequence is 16 residues long. CDR1 MNHEY and CDR2 SVGAGI come from the germline V gene. CDR3 amino acids: CASSYSKGAGTGELFF.

The V call is TRBV20-1, the J call TRBJ1-2; TCRdb calls TRBD1, which cannot be checked without DNA. Germline loops: CDR1 DFQATT, CDR2 SNEGSKA (reference sequence). CDR3 size: 16 residues. The CDR3 region is CSARDSQKGAVYGYTF.

The chain uses TRBV28 and TRBJ2-4; TCRdb's D gene call, TRBD1, goes unchecked for lack of DNA. Germline CDR1 MDHEN, CDR2 SYDVKM. This CDR3 is 15 amino acids long. CDR3 amino acids: CASSSWTVHKNNQYF. Drawing the rest from reference TRBV28 and TRBJ2-4, the complete variable domain is DVKVTQSSRYLVKRTGEKVFLECVQDMDHENMFWYRQDPGLGLRLIYFSYDVKMKEKGDIPEGYSVSREKKERFSLILESASTNQTSMYLCASSSWTVHKNNQYFGAGTRLSVL.

The chain has TRBV9 and TRBJ2-1; without DNA, the TCRdb call of TRBD2 cannot be checked. The CDR3 has 16 residues. CDR1 and CDR2 from the germline V gene are SGDLS and YYNGEE. The CDR3 spells CASSVFAGGPSNEQFF.

The chain is built from TRBV12-3 or TRBV12-4 and TRBJ2-1. The CDR3 runs to 11 residues. CDR3 protein: CASRTANEQFF.

The V and J genes are TRBV5-6 and TRBJ1-2; absent DNA, TCRdb's TRBD1 call cannot be checked. The CDR3 extends over 17 amino acids. Germline V gene sequence: CDR1 SGHDT, CDR2 YYEEEE. This CDR3 reads CASSLPVAAAGLYGYTF.

The chain carries TRBV9 and TRBJ1-1; TCRdb calls TRBD1, which cannot be checked without DNA. This CDR3 comprises 14 residues. The germline V gene has CDR1 SGDLS and CDR2 YYNGEE. The CDR3 spells CASSLNQGATEAFF.

The chain uses TRBV5-1 and TRBJ2-1; the TCRdb call, TRBD2, lacks DNA for checking. Germline V gene sequence: CDR1 SGHRS, CDR2 YFSETQ. This CDR3 has 12 amino acids. The CDR3 reads CASSEGPSEQFF. The full variable domain, completed using reference TRBV5-1 and TRBJ2-1, is KAGVTQTPRYLIKTRGQQVTLSCSPISGHRSVSWYQQTPGQGLQFLFEYFSETQRNKGNFPGRFSGRQFSNSRSEMNVSTLELGDSALYLCASSEGPSEQFFGPGTRLTVL.

The rearrangement links TRBV27 to TRBJ2-3; TCRdb reports TRBD2, a call that lacks DNA to check it against. The V gene's germline CDR1 is MNHEY and CDR2 SMNVEV (reference sequence). The CDR3 is 16 amino acids. CDR3 loop: CASSQKLGLLQDTQYF.

V and J are TRBV6-6 and TRBJ2-1; TCRdb names TRBD2, which stays unverified in the absence of DNA. CDR1 and CDR2 from the germline V gene are MNHNY and SVGAGI (reference sequence). The CDR3 totals 14 residues. Here the CDR3 reads CASETGGVYNEQFF.

V and J are TRBV7-9 and TRBJ2-1. Germline V CDR1 and CDR2: SEHNR, FQNEAQ (reference sequence). The CDR3 consists of 13 residues. CDR3 protein: CASRDSSYDEQFF. The whole variable domain, remainder taken from reference TRBV7-9 and TRBJ2-1, is DTGVSQNPRHKITKRGQNVTFRCDPISEHNRLYWYRQTLGQGPEFLTYFQNEAQLEKSRLLSDRFSAERPKGSFSTLEIQRTEQGDSAMYLCASRDSSYDEQFFGPGTRLTVL.

This chain uses TRBV7-9 with TRBJ1-1; TCRdb calls TRBD1, which cannot be checked without DNA. Germline-derived CDR1 and CDR2 are SEHNR and FQNEAQ (reference sequence). The CDR3 sequence is 16 residues long. CDR3 protein: CASSLVSGADDGEAFF.

The chain uses TRBV10-2 and TRBJ2-6. Germline values: CDR1 WSHSY, CDR2 SAAADI. This CDR3 is 16 amino acids long. CDR3 sequence reads: CASSDQISGGANVLTF.

V is TRBV27 and J is TRBJ2-3. Per the germline V gene, CDR1 is MNHEY and CDR2 is SMNVEV (reference sequence). The CDR3 totals 14 residues. CDR3 in amino acids: CASSLDQATDTQYF.

This sequence joins TRBV18 and TRBJ2-5; TCRdb indicates TRBD1, and absent DNA this call remains unverified. Germline V gene sequence: CDR1 KGHSH, CDR2 LQKENI. There are 15 residues in the CDR3. CDR3: CASSKTRQGQETQYF.

The chain couples TRBV7-3 to TRBJ2-3; TCRdb's D gene call, TRBD1, goes unchecked for lack of DNA. Germline V gives CDR1 SGHTA, CDR2 FQGTGA. The CDR3 totals 14 residues. The CDR3 is CASSLDRGTDTQYF.

V gene TRBV7-9 combines with J gene TRBJ2-1; TCRdb calls TRBD1, which cannot be checked without DNA. Germline V gene sequence: CDR1 SEHNR, CDR2 FQNEAQ (reference sequence). The CDR3 covers 17 residues. CDR3 in amino acids: CASSSYLASRAYKEQFF.

The chain employs TRBV20-1 and TRBJ2-2; TCRdb gives TRBD1 as the D gene, but with no DNA this cannot be confirmed. Per germline, CDR1 DFQATT and CDR2 SNEGSKA (reference sequence). The CDR3 sequence is 17 residues long. The CDR3 here is CSARTRPGGRATGELFF.

The chain has TRBV20-1 and TRBJ1-2; the D gene TCRdb calls, TRBD1, cannot be checked with no DNA. The CDR3 contains 15 residues. Germline V gene data show CDR1 as DFQATT and CDR2 as SNEGSKA (reference sequence). Here the CDR3 reads CSARDRRTGNYGYTF.

The chain links TRBV27 to TRBJ1-5; the D gene TCRdb calls, TRBD1, cannot be checked with no DNA. This CDR3 spans 11 amino acids. Germline lookup yields CDR1 MNHEY and CDR2 SMNVEV (reference sequence). CDR3 amino acids: CASRGGGPQHF.

This chain connects TRBV24-1 to TRBJ2-5; TCRdb's D call, TRBD2, is unchecked because there is no DNA. Germline V gene data show CDR1 as KGHDR and CDR2 as SFDVKD. This CDR3 is built from 15 residues. The CDR3 protein is CATSDPGTNLETQYF.

The chain is built from TRBV18 and TRBJ1-2; TCRdb indicates TRBD1, and absent DNA this call remains unverified. The CDR3 has 15 residues. Germline V gene sequence: CDR1 KGHSH, CDR2 LQKENI. CDR3 residues: CASSPLDRTSYGYTF.

This chain connects TRBV7-9 to TRBJ2-7; TCRdb names TRBD1, which stays unverified in the absence of DNA. The CDR3 loop spans 15 amino acids. Germline V CDR1 and CDR2: SEHNR, FQNEAQ (reference sequence). The chain's CDR3 is CASSPTGGPTYEQYF.

The V and J genes are TRBV4-3 and TRBJ2-6; TCRdb's D gene call, TRBD1, goes unchecked for lack of DNA. Germline V lookup: CDR1 LGHNA, CDR2 YSLEER. This CDR3 comprises 16 residues. This CDR3 reads CASSVQGRHGANVLTF.